This TCR beta chain was found in a study of T cell repertoires in cytomegalovirus infection. Study overall: Shared public TCR beta signatures pointed to both CMV infection and a matching HLA type.

This CDR3 is 13 amino acids long. Germline CDR1 is SGDLS and CDR2 is YYNGEE. V shed 0 bases and J shed 13 bases, with 14 bases lying between them. TCRdb itself ran the reads through MiXCR, one entry per CDR3 protein. This table has fewer than 550,000 distinct CDR3 sequences, approximately 31% appearing once. Study results and limitations: There were carriers of CMV plus the relevant HLA, and cumulative public TCR beta family frequency identified them.

A word on this clonotype: What it recognizes is unknown.

The sample consisted of PBMCs. The chain uses TRBV9 and TRBJ2-1; D is unclear. This TCR derives from a human donor in good health (CMV status not recorded). Some clones in this sample may be carry-over from other donors' samples. CDR3 sequence reads: CASSVEPQRLQFF. The CDR3 region has the DNA TGTGCCAGCAGCGTAGAGCCCCAAAGGCTACAGTTCTTC.